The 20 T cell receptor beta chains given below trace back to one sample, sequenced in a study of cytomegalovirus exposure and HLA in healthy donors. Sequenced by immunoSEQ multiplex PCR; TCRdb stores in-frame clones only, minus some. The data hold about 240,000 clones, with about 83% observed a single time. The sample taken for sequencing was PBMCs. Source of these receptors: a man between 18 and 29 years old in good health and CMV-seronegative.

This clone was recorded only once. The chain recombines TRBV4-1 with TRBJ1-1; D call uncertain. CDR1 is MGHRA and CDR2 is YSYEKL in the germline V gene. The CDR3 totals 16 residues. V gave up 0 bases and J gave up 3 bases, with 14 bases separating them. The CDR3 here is CASSQDGTAMDTEAFF. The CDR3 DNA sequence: TGCGCCAGCAGCCAAGATGGTACAGCCATGGACACTGAAGCTTTCTTT.

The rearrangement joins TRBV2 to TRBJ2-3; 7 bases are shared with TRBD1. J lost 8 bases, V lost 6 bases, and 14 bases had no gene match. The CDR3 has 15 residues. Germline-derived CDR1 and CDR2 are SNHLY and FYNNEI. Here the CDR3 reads CASRLDRDKLGTQYF. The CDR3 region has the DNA TGTGCCAGCAGGTTAGACAGGGATAAGCTCGGTACGCAGTATTTT.

This CDR3 is CASSARGGYTF. DNA for the CDR3: TGTGCCAGCAGCGCCAGGGGTGGCTACACCTTC. This chain joins TRBV2 and TRBJ1-2, with TRBD1 as a possible D gene (6 bases). The CDR3 covers 11 residues. CDR1 is SNHLY, CDR2 FYNNEI, per germline. V was cut by 6 bases and J by 7 bases, with 9 bases left in between.

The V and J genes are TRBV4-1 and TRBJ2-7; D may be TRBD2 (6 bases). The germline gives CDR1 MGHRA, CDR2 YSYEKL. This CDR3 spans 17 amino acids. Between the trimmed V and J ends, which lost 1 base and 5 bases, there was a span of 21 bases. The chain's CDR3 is CASSQGVWGVKGHEQYF. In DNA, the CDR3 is TGCGCCAGCAGCCAAGGTGTTTGGGGGGTAAAAGGGCACGAGCAGTACTTC.

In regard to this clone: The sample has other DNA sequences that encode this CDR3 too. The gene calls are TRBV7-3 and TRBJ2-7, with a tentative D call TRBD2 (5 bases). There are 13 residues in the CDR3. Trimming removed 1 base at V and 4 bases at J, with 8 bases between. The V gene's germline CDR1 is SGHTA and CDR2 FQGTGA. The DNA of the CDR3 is TGTGCCAGCAGCTTAAGTCGGGGTTACGAGCAGTACTTC. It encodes CASSLSRGYEQYF.

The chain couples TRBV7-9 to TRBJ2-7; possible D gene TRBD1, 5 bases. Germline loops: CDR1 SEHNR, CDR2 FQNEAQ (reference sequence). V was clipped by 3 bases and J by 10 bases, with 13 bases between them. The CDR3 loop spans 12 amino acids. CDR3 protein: CASSFMDNLQYF. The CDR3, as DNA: TGTGCCAGCAGCTTCATGGACAATCTCCAGTACTTC.

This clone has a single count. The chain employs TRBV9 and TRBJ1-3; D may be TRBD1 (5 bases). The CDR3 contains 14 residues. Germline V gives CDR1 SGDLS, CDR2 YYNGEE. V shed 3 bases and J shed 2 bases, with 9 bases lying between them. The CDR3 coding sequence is TGTGCCAGCAGCGCGCCAGGGACTGGAAACACCATATATTTT. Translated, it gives CASSAPGTGNTIYF.

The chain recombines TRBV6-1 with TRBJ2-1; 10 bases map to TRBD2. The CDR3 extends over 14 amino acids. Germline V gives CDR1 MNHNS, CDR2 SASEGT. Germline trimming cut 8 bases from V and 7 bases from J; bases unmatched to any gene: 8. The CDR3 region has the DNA TGTGCCAGCGGAGAGCGGGGGGGCATAAATGAGCAGTTCTTC. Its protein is CASGERGGINEQFF.

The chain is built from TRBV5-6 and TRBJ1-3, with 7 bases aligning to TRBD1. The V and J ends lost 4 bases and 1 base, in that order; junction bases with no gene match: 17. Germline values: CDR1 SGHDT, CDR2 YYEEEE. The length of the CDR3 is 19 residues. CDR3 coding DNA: TGTGCCAGCAGCCGGTTTGAGGGACAGCTATTCTTATCTGGAAACACCATATATTTT. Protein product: CASSRFEGQLFLSGNTIYF.

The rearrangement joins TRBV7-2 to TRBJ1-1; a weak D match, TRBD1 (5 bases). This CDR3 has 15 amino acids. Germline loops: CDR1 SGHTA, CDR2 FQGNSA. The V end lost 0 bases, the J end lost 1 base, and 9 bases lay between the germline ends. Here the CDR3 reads CASSLAPGQNTEAFF. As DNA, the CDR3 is TGTGCCAGCAGCTTAGCGCCAGGGCAGAACACTGAAGCTTTCTTT.

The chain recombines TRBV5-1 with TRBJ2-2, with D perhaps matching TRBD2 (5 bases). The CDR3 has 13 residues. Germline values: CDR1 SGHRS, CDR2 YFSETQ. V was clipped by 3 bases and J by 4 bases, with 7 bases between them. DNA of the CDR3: TGCGCCAGCAGCTCCCGGGGCACCGGGGAGCTGTTTTTT. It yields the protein CASSSRGTGELFF.

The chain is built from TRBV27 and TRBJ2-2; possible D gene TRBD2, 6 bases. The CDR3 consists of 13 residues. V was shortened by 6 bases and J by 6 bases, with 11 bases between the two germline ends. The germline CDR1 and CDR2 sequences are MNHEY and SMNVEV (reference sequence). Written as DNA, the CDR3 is TGTGCCAGCAGCCAAGGAGGGGCCGGGGAGCTGTTTTTT. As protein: CASSQGGAGELFF.

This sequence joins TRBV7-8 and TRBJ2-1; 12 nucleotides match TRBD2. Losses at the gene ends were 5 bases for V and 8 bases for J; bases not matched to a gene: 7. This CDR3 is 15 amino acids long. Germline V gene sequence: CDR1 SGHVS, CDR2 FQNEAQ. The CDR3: CASSPASGRAHEQFF. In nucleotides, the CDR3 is TGTGCCAGCAGCCCAGCTAGCGGGAGGGCCCATGAGCAGTTCTTC.

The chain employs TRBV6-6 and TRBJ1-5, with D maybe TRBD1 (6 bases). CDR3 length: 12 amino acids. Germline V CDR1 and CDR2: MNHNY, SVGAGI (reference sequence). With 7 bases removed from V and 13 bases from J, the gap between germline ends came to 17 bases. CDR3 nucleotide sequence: TGTGCCAGCACCCAACTACAGGGTAATCAGCATTTT. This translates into CASTQLQGNQHF.

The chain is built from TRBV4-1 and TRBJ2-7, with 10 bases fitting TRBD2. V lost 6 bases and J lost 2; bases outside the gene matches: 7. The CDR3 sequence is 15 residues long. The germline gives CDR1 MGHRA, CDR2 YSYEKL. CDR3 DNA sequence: TGCGCCAGCAGTGTTCTAGCGGGGGTGACCTACGAGCAGTACTTC. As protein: CASSVLAGVTYEQYF.

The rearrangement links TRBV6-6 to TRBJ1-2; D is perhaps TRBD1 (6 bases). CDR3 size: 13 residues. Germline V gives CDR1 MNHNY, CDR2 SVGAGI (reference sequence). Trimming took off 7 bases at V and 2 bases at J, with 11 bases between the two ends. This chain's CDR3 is CASTQGSNYGYTF. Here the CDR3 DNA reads TGTGCCAGCACCCAGGGGAGCAACTATGGCTACACCTTC.

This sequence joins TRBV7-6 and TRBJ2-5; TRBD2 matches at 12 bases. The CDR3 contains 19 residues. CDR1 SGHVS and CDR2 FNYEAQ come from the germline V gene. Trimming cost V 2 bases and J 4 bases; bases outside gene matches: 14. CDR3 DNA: TGTGCCAGCAGCTTAACCCTAGCGGGGGGGCGAGGAGGGCGAGAGACCCAGTACTTC. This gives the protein CASSLTLAGGRGGRETQYF.

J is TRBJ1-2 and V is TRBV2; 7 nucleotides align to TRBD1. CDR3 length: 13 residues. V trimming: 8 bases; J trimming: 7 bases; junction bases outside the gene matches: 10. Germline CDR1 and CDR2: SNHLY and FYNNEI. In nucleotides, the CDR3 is TGTGCCAGCGCGGGACAGTCCTATCCTGGCTACACCTTC. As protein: CASAGQSYPGYTF.

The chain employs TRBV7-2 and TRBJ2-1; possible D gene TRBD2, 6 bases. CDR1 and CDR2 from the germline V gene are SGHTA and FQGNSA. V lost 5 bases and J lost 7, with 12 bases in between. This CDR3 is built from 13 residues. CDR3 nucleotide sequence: TGTGCCAGCAGCCAGACTAGACTAAATGAGCAGTTCTTC. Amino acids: CASSQTRLNEQFF.

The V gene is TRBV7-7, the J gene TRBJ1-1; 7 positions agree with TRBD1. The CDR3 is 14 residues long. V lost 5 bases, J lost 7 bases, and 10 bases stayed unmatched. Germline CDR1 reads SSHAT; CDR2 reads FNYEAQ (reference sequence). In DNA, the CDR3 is TGTGCCAGCAGCCCCTCCACGACAGGGAATGAAGCTTTCTTT. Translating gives CASSPSTTGNEAFF.